Presented here are 17 T cell receptor beta chains from one specimen sequenced in a study of control samples from healthy donors and cancer patients. TCRdb keeps only in-frame clones here, not all; method: immunoSEQ multiplex PCR. The sample carries 100,000 to 150,000 clones, roughly 86% recorded once. The sequencing sample was made of blood. Source of these receptors: a man aged 60 to 69 in good health.

V is TRBV7-9 and J is TRBJ1-2; D perhaps matches TRBD1 (5 bases). CDR3 length: 15 amino acids. Per germline, CDR1 SEHNR and CDR2 FQNEAQ (reference sequence). V was clipped by 3 bases and J by 8 bases, with 19 bases between them. The CDR3 spells CASSLESGASWGYTF. The CDR3 DNA is TGTGCCAGCAGCTTGGAAAGTGGGGCGTCGTGGGGCTACACCTTC.

V is TRBV7-8 and J is TRBJ1-5; D is uncertain. The length of the CDR3 is 13 residues. V shed 4 bases and J shed 3 bases, with 7 bases lying between them. Per germline, CDR1 SGHVS and CDR2 FQNEAQ. The CDR3 nucleotides are TGTGCCAGCAGCTCGAACTTCAATCAGCCCCAGCATTTT. Amino acids: CASSSNFNQPQHF.

This clone was detected a few times. The V and J genes are TRBV27 and TRBJ1-4; a weak D match, TRBD1 (6 bases). Germline lookup yields CDR1 MNHEY and CDR2 SMNVEV (reference sequence). This CDR3 spans 15 amino acids. With 6 bases removed from V and 5 bases from J, the gap between germline ends came to 16 bases. CDR3: CASRLGQRTNEKLFF. CDR3 sequence (DNA): TGTGCCAGCAGACTCGGACAGAGGACCAATGAAAAACTGTTTTTT. The full variable domain, with the rest looked up from reference TRBV27 and TRBJ1-4, is EAQVTQNPRYLITVTGKKLTVTCSQNMNHEYMSWYRQDPGLGLRQIYYSMNVEVTDKGDVPEGYKVSRKEKRNFPLILESPSPNQTSLYFCASRLGQRTNEKLFFGSGTQLSVL.

This rearrangement joins TRBV19 to TRBJ1-1; possible D gene TRBD1, 5 bases. The CDR3 contains 15 residues. Germline CDR1 is LNHDA and CDR2 is SQIVND (reference sequence). Deletions cut 4 bases from V and 2 bases from J, with 14 bases between. The CDR3 bases are TGTGCCAGTAGTACCGGACATTTTTTAAACACTGAAGCTTTCTTT. This codes for CASSTGHFLNTEAFF.

This rearrangement joins TRBV28 to TRBJ1-5; D not certain. CDR3 length: 15 residues. Per germline, CDR1 MDHEN and CDR2 SYDVKM. V was shortened by 8 bases and J by 0 bases, with 14 bases between the two germline ends. Here the CDR3 reads CASHDGDYSNQPQHF. The CDR3 DNA reads as TGTGCCAGCCATGACGGTGATTATAGCAATCAGCCCCAGCATTTT.

The V and J genes are TRBV6-5 and TRBJ1-1; D is possibly TRBD1 (5 bases). V lost 0 bases, J lost 4 bases, and 15 bases lay in between. Germline V gene sequence: CDR1 MNHEY, CDR2 SVGAGI. This CDR3 spans 16 amino acids. As DNA, the CDR3 is TGTGCCAGCAGTTACTCATTAGGGGCCGGAAGCACTGAAGCTTTCTTT. Translation: CASSYSLGAGSTEAFF.

With respect to this clone: Distinct nucleotide sequences in the sample also encode this CDR3. The J gene is TRBJ2-7, the V gene TRBV19; 12 bases agree with TRBD1. Trimming removed 4 bases from V and 4 bases from J; junction bases left unmatched: 5. CDR1 is LNHDA, CDR2 SQIVND, per germline (reference sequence). This CDR3 has 15 residues. The CDR3 DNA reads as TGTGCCAGTAGTACTGGGACAGGGGGCAATTACGAGCAGTACTTC. Translation: CASSTGTGGNYEQYF.

This chain joins TRBV19 and TRBJ1-6; 8 bases are a match to TRBD1. The CDR3 covers 16 residues. Germline V gene lookup returns CDR1 LNHDA and CDR2 SQIVND (reference sequence). The ends lost 1 base at V and 7 bases at J; junction bases unmatched: 6. The CDR3 sequence: CASSIGQGARNSPLHF. In DNA, the CDR3 is TGTGCCAGTAGTATAGGGCAGGGGGCGCGGAATTCACCCCTCCACTTT.

This clone was seen only a few times. The chain uses TRBV27 and TRBJ1-6; unclear D gene. Looked up from germline, CDR1 is MNHEY and CDR2 is SMNVEV (reference sequence). V was trimmed by 6 bases and J by 6 bases, leaving 15 bases between them. The CDR3 runs 15 residues. This chain's CDR3 is CASRDGRVANSPLHF. The CDR3 region has the DNA TGTGCCAGCAGGGACGGGCGGGTTGCTAATTCACCCCTCCACTTT.

The chain is built from TRBV6-2 or TRBV6-3 and TRBJ2-7; 9 bases fit TRBD2. Germline CDR1 MNHEY, CDR2 SVGEGT. The CDR3 totals 16 residues. J was trimmed by 3 bases and V by 5 bases; bases with no gene match: 11. The CDR3 reads CASSSPRRGGHYEQYF. The CDR3 region has the DNA TGTGCCAGCAGTAGCCCGAGGCGGGGGGGCCACTACGAGCAGTACTTC.

This chain uses TRBV5-1 with TRBJ1-2; no reliable D call. V was trimmed by 2 bases and J by 1 base, leaving 9 bases between them. The CDR3 has 14 residues. Germline CDR1 and CDR2: SGHRS and YFSETQ. For the CDR3, the DNA is TGCGCCAGCAGCTTCGGGCAGTTTAACTATGGCTACACCTTC. This codes for CASSFGQFNYGYTF.

This clone came up once. CDR3 region: CASGGQAYRETQYF. The CDR3 DNA sequence: TGTGCCAGCGGCGGACAGGCCTATCGAGAGACCCAGTACTTC. The chain joins TRBV28 to TRBJ2-5, with 7 bases matching TRBD1. The CDR3 has 14 residues. Germline V gene sequence: CDR1 MDHEN, CDR2 SYDVKM. Germline trimming cut 8 bases from V and 4 bases from J; bases unmatched to any gene: 10.

The V call is TRBV6-5, the J call TRBJ2-7, with a possible D match to TRBD1 (6 bases). Germline CDR1 and CDR2: MNHEY and SVGAGI. This CDR3 has 15 amino acids. V was pared by 5 bases and J by 2 bases, with 16 bases between. The CDR3 DNA is TGTGCCAGCAGTCCCAGGGGACATCTCACCTACGAGCAGTACTTC. Protein product: CASSPRGHLTYEQYF.

The CDR3 reads CASSPNALGTDTQYF. The CDR3 DNA is TGTGCCAGCTCACCAAACGCCTTGGGCACAGATACGCAGTATTTT. The genes are TRBV18 and TRBJ2-3; no reliable D call. Trimming stripped 2 bases from V and 1 base from J, with 10 bases between. The germline V gene encodes CDR1 KGHSH and CDR2 LQKENI. The CDR3 length is 15 residues.

The chain is built from TRBV29-1 and TRBJ1-2; 8 positions match TRBD1. Germline V CDR1 and CDR2: SQVTM, ANQGSEA. V lost 5 bases, J lost 8 bases, and 10 bases stayed unmatched. The CDR3 runs to 13 residues. Written as DNA, the CDR3 is TGCAGCGTTTTGCAGGACAGGGCGGACGGCTACACCTTC. It encodes CSVLQDRADGYTF. The full variable domain, in which reference TRBV29-1 and TRBJ1-2 provide the parts outside the CDR3, is SAVISQKPSRDICQRGTSLTIQCQVDSQVTMMFWYRQQPGQSLTLIATANQGSEATYESGFVIDKFPISRPNLTFSTLTVSNMSPEDSSIYLCSVLQDRADGYTFGSGTRLTVV.

The chain recombines TRBV6-6 with TRBJ2-2; D not certain. V was shortened by 7 bases and J by 1 base, with 7 bases between the two germline ends. Germline V gene lookup returns CDR1 MNHNY and CDR2 SVGAGI (reference sequence). CDR3 length: 13 residues. This chain's CDR3 is CASMTQNTGELFF. CDR3 bases: TGTGCCAGCATGACGCAGAACACCGGGGAGCTGTTTTTT.

This clone was seen more than once but under ten times. The chain couples TRBV18 to TRBJ2-7, with 7 bases aligning to TRBD1. With 4 bases clipped from V and 1 base from J, the junction kept 1 base outside the gene matches. The germline V gene encodes CDR1 KGHSH and CDR2 LQKENI. The CDR3 length is 13 residues. DNA of the CDR3: TGTGCCAGCTCACGGGGACAGTCCTACGAGCAGTACTTC. Its protein product is CASSRGQSYEQYF.